This T cell receptor (beta chain) was obtained from a study of blood T cell repertoires in COVID-19. Study-level information: Specimens from acute and convalescent COVID-19 originated in the United States, Italy and Spain.

This CDR3 comprises 14 residues. The ends lost 5 bases at V and 6 bases at J; junction bases unmatched: 5. From germline, CDR1 is PRHDT and CDR2 FYEKMQ (reference sequence). Some clones are missing from TCRdb's copy, which holds only in-frame ones; the method was immunoSEQ multiplex PCR. In the table there are about 330,000 clones, approximately 89% of which are singletons. Ages ranged from about 18 to 89 years, with residence in about two dozen US areas. Clinical histories supplied by participants themselves formed the basis of cohort assignment. The clonotype originates from a man aged 25 to 45 who had recovered from COVID-19. Sequenced: PBMCs or T cells enriched from blood (not recorded which). The chain combines TRBV13 with TRBJ2-3; 10 bases match TRBD1. The CDR3 loop reads CASSRRQGADTQYF. CDR3 nucleotide sequence: TGTGCCAGCAGCAGGAGACAGGGGGCGGATACGCAGTATTTT.